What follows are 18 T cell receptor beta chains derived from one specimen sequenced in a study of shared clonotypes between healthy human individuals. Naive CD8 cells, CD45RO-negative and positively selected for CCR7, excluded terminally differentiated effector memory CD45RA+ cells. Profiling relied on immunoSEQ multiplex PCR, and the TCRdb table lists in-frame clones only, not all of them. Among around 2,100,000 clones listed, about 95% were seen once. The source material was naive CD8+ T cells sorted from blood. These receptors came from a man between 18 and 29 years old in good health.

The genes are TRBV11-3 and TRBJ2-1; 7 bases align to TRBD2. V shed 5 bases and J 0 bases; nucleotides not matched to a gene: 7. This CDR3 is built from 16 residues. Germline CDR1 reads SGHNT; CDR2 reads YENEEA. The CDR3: CASSARGGSSYNEQFF. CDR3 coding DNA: TGTGCCAGCAGCGCTCGGGGAGGGAGCTCCTACAATGAGCAGTTCTTC.

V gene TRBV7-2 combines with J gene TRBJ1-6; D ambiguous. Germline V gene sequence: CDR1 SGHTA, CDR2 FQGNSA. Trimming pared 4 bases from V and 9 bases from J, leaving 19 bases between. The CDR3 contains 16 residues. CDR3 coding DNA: TGTGCCAGCAGCTCCGGTACTCCGGTTTTGGCTTCACCCCTCCACTTT. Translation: CASSSGTPVLASPLHF.

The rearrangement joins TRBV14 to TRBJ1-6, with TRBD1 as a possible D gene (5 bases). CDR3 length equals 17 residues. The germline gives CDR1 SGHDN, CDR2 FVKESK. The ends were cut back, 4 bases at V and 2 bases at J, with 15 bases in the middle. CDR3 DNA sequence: TGTGCCAGCAGCCGGAAACAGGACGGCGCCTATAATTCACCCCTCCACTTT. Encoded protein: CASSRKQDGAYNSPLHF.

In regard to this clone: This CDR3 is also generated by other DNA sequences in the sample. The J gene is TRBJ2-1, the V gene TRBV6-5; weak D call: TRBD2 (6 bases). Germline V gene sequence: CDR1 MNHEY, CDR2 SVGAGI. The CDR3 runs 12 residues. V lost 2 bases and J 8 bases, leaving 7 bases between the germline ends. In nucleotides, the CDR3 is TGTGCCAGCAGTTACCCGGGGGATGAGCAGTTCTTC. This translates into CASSYPGDEQFF.

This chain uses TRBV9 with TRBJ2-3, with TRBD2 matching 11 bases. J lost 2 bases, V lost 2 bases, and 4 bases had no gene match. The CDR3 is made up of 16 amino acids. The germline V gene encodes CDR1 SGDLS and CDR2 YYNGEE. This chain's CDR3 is CASSVGLAGITDTQYF. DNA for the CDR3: TGTGCCAGCAGCGTCGGACTAGCGGGCATCACAGATACGCAGTATTTT.

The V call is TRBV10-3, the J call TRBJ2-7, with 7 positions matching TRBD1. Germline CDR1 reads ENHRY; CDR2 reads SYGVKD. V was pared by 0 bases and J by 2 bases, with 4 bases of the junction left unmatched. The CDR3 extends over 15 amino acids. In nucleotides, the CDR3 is TGTGCCATCAGTGAGTCTGACAGGGACCCCTACGAGCAGTACTTC. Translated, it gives CAISESDRDPYEQYF.

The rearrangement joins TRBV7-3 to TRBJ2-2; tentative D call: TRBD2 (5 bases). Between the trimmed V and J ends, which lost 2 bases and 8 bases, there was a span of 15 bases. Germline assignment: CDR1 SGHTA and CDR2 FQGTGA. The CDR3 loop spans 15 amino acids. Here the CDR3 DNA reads TGTGCCAGCAGCTTAGGTGGCGGGCCGGGAGGGGAGCTGTTTTTT. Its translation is CASSLGGGPGGELFF.

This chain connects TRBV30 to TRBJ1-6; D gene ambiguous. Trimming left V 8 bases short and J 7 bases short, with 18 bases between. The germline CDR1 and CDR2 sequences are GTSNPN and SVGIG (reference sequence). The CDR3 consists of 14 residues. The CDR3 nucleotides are TGTGCCCGAAGATCGGCTTACAAGAATTCACCCCTCCACTTT. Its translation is CARRSAYKNSPLHF. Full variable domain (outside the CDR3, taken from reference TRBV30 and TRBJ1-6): SQTIHQWPATLVQPVGSPLSLECTVEGTSNPNLYWYRQAAGRGLQLLFYSVGIGQISSEVPQNLSASRPQDRQFILSSKKLLLSDSGFYLCARRSAYKNSPLHFGNGTRLTVT.

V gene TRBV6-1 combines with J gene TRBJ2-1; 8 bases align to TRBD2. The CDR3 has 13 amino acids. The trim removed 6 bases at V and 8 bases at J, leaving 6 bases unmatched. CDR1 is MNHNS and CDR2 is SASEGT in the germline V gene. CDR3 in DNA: TGTGCCAGCAGGGACGGACTAGCCCATGAGCAGTTCTTC. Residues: CASRDGLAHEQFF.

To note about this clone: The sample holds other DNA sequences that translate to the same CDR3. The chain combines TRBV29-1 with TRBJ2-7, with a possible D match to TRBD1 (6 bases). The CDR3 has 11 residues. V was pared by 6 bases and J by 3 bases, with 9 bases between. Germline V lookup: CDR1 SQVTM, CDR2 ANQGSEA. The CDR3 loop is CSVEDSYEQYF. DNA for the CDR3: TGCAGCGTAGAGGACAGCTACGAGCAGTACTTC.

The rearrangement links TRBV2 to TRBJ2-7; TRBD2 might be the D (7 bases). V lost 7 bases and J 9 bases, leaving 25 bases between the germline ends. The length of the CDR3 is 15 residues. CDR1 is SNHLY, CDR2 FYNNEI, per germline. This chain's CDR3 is CASTAGRGALWGQYF. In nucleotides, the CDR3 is TGTGCCAGCACGGCGGGACGGGGGGCCCTTTGGGGGCAGTACTTC.

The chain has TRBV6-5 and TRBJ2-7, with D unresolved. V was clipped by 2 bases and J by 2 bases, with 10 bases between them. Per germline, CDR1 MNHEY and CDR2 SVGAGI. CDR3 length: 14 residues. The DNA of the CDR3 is TGTGCCAGCAGTTACGACACCACCACCTACGAGCAGTACTTC. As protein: CASSYDTTTYEQYF.

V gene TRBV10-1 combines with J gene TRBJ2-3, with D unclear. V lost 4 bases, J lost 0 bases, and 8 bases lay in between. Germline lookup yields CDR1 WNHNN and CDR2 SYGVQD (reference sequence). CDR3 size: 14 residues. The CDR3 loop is CASSADPSTDTQYF. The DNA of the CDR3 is TGCGCCAGCAGTGCCGACCCTAGCACAGATACGCAGTATTTT.

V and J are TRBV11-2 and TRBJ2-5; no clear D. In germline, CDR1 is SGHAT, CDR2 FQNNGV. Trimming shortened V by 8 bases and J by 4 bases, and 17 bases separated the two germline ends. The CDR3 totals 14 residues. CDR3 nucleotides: TGTGCCAGCCGCAACTATGGGATCCCAGAGACCCAGTACTTC. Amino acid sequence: CASRNYGIPETQYF.

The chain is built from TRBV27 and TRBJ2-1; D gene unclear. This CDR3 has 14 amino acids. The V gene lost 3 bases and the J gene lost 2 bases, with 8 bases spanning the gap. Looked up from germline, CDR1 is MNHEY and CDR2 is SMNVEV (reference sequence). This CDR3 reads CASSFRVTYNEQFF. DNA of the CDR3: TGTGCCAGCAGTTTCCGAGTTACCTACAATGAGCAGTTCTTC.

CDR3 sequence: CASSSPGHLPYNEQFF. The CDR3 bases are TGTGCCAGCAGTTCCCCGGGACACTTGCCTTACAATGAGCAGTTCTTC. The chain employs TRBV6-5 and TRBJ2-1, with a tentative D call TRBD1 (6 bases). Trimming cost V 4 bases and J 4 bases, with 17 bases left between them. CDR1 is MNHEY, CDR2 SVGAGI, per germline. CDR3 length: 16 amino acids.

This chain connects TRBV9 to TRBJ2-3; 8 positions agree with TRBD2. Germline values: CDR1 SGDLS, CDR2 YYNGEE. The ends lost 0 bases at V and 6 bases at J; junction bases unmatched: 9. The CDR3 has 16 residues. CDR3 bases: TGTGCCAGCAGCGTAGCTACGGGACTAGTGATGGATACGCAGTATTTT. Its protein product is CASSVATGLVMDTQYF.

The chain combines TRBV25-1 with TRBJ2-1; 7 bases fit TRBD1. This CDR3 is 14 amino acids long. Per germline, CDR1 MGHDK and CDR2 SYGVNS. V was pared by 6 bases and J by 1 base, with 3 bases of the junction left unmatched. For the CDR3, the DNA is TGTGCCAGCAGCGACAGGGAATCCTACAATGAGCAGTTCTTC. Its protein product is CASSDRESYNEQFF.